The 26 T cell receptor beta chains in this list originate from one sample, sequenced in a study of T cell responses to AZD1222 COVID-19 vaccine. Libraries were prepared by immunoSEQ multiplex PCR; TCRdb keeps only in-frame clonotypes and omits some of them. This sample has under 200,000 clones, with 75% to 95% found just once. The sample in question was peripheral blood, obtained on day 0 of AZD1222 vaccination. The source is an adult in good health.

V usage is TRBV2 and J usage is TRBJ1-3; D not resolved. From germline, CDR1 is SNHLY and CDR2 FYNNEI. This CDR3 comprises 13 residues. V was trimmed by 2 bases and J by 5 bases, leaving 7 bases between them. The CDR3 sequence is CASSEISRNTIYF. The CDR3 DNA reads TGTGCCAGCAGTGAAATCAGTAGAAACACCATATATTTT.

V and J are TRBV27 and TRBJ1-2, with 7 bases matching TRBD1. The CDR3 consists of 17 residues. V dropped 5 bases and J dropped 8; count of bases not matched to a gene: 20. CDR1 is MNHEY and CDR2 is SMNVEV in the germline V gene (reference sequence). The CDR3 sequence: CASSGIGGAGLSKGYTF. The CDR3 DNA sequence: TGTGCCAGCAGTGGAATAGGGGGCGCGGGGCTTTCTAAGGGCTACACCTTC.

The chain is built from TRBV10-3 and TRBJ2-7; D is uncertain. V gave up 3 bases and J gave up 4 bases, with 10 bases separating them. Germline V lookup: CDR1 ENHRY, CDR2 SYGVKD. The CDR3 totals 13 residues. The CDR3 sequence is CAISDSLGYEQYF. The CDR3 coding sequence is TGTGCCATCAGTGACAGCCTCGGATACGAGCAGTACTTC.

The chain couples TRBV28 to TRBJ1-1; D ambiguous. Trimming removed 7 bases at V and 10 bases at J, with 13 bases between. This CDR3 is built from 11 residues. Germline CDR1 reads MDHEN; CDR2 reads SYDVKM. In DNA, the CDR3 is TGTGCCAGCACCCTGGGGTTTAGAGCTTTCTTT. Translated: CASTLGFRAFF.

The chain carries TRBV5-4 and TRBJ2-3; possible D gene TRBD2, 5 bases. Trimming cost V 0 bases and J 0 bases, with 17 bases left between them. The CDR3 is made up of 18 amino acids. Germline lookup yields CDR1 SGHNT and CDR2 YYREEE (reference sequence). CDR3 DNA: TGTGCCAGCAGCTTGGAAAGCGGCAAACGTTCTAGCACAGATACGCAGTATTTT. Translated: CASSLESGKRSSTDTQYF.

The V and J genes are TRBV19 and TRBJ1-2, with 7 bases matching TRBD1. Germline lookup yields CDR1 LNHDA and CDR2 SQIVND (reference sequence). The CDR3 length is 16 residues. The J segment lost 6 bases and the V segment lost 1 base, leaving 11 bases of the junction unmatched. The CDR3 DNA follows: TGTGCCAGTAGTATAGTCCCCGGGACAGTCTTGGATGGCTACACCTTC. Translated: CASSIVPGTVLDGYTF.

This clone is a singleton in its sample. The V and J genes are TRBV6-2 or TRBV6-3 and TRBJ2-1, with a possible D match to TRBD2 (6 bases). The V gene lost 2 bases and the J gene lost 3 bases, with 26 bases spanning the gap. CDR1 and CDR2 from the germline V gene are MNHEY and SVGEGT. CDR3 length equals 20 residues. In nucleotides, the CDR3 is TGTGCCAGCAGTTACCCCAATCTGTCAAAGGGTCGGGGGAGCTACAATGAGCAGTTCTTC. It yields the protein CASSYPNLSKGRGSYNEQFF.

The chain joins TRBV7-2 to TRBJ1-1, with D possibly being TRBD1 (5 bases). Per germline, CDR1 SGHTA and CDR2 FQGNSA. The ends were cut back, 1 base at V and 4 bases at J, with 13 bases in the middle. The CDR3 totals 15 residues. The CDR3 spells CASSLVVRGGTEAFF. The CDR3 DNA reads TGTGCCAGCAGCTTAGTAGTGAGGGGAGGCACTGAAGCTTTCTTT. The full variable domain, with the rest looked up from reference TRBV7-2 and TRBJ1-1, is GAGVSQSPSNKVTEKGKDVELRCDPISGHTALYWYRQSLGQGLEFLIYFQGNSAPDKSGLPSDRFSAERTGGSVSTLTIQRTQQEDSAVYLCASSLVVRGGTEAFFGQGTRLTVV.

The CDR3 here is CAIHGPAGEQYF. CDR3 bases: TGTGCCATCCACGGACCAGCTGGGGAGCAGTACTTC. The rearrangement joins TRBV10-3 to TRBJ2-7; D is undetermined. The CDR3 is made up of 12 amino acids. Between the trimmed V and J ends, which lost 8 bases and 7 bases, there was a span of 15 bases. The germline CDR1 and CDR2 sequences are ENHRY and SYGVKD.

The chain carries TRBV18 and TRBJ1-6; no reliable D call. Germline V gene sequence: CDR1 KGHSH, CDR2 LQKENI. The CDR3 contains 16 residues. The V gene lost 3 bases and the J gene lost 8 bases, with 17 bases spanning the gap. The CDR3 DNA sequence: TGTGCCAGCTCACCTGCCGTCGGGTCGGTAGATTCACCCCTCCACTTT. Translation: CASSPAVGSVDSPLHF.

The chain has TRBV29-1 and TRBJ2-7, with TRBD2 as a possible D gene (5 bases). CDR1 and CDR2 (germline): SQVTM, ANQGSEA. V gave up 6 bases and J gave up 2 bases, with 17 bases separating them. The CDR3 spans 14 residues. The CDR3 DNA follows: TGCAGCGTCACTGCCACAAACGGGGCCTACGAGCAGTACTTC. Amino acid sequence: CSVTATNGAYEQYF.

The V and J genes are TRBV5-8 and TRBJ1-2, with no clear D. This CDR3 comprises 14 residues. Deletions cut 4 bases from V and 4 bases from J, with 14 bases between. From germline, CDR1 is SGHTS and CDR2 YDEGEE. The CDR3 bases are TGTGCCAGCAGCATCCAAACCAGGCTCTATGGCTACACCTTC. Translating gives CASSIQTRLYGYTF. Supplemented by reference TRBV5-8 and TRBJ1-2, the full variable domain reads EAGVTQSPTHLIKTRGQQATLRCSPISGHTSVYWYQQALGLGLQFLLWYDEGEERNRGNFPPRFSGRQFPNYSSELNVNALELEDSALYLCASSIQTRLYGYTFGSGTRLTVV.

This sequence joins TRBV6-5 and TRBJ1-1; 8 bases map to TRBD1. With V trimmed by 5 bases and J by 4 bases, 9 bases remained unmatched. CDR3 length: 15 residues. Germline CDR1 reads MNHEY; CDR2 reads SVGAGI. For the CDR3, the DNA is TGTGCCAGCAGTCCCTCCCAGGGGGCGATCACTGAAGCTTTCTTT. This sequence encodes CASSPSQGAITEAFF.

The CDR3 DNA follows: TGTGCCAGCAGCTTTGGACAGGGGGCTTACAATGAGCAGTTCTTC. Translation: CASSFGQGAYNEQFF. The rearrangement uses TRBV7-9 and TRBJ2-1; 11 bases align to TRBD1. J lost 4 bases, V lost 3 bases, and 2 bases had no gene match. This CDR3 contains 15 residues. Germline V CDR1 and CDR2: SEHNR, FQNEAQ (reference sequence).

This chain connects TRBV25-1 to TRBJ2-7; 7 bases match TRBD1. CDR3 length equals 14 residues. V lost 6 bases and J lost 1; bases outside the gene matches: 6. Germline lookup yields CDR1 MGHDK and CDR2 SYGVNS. CDR3 loop: CASRSRTGSYEQYF. The CDR3 coding sequence is TGTGCCAGCAGGAGCCGGACAGGTTCCTACGAGCAGTACTTC.

The V call is TRBV9, the J call TRBJ2-7; TRBD1 matches at 7 bases. Germline CDR1 is SGDLS and CDR2 is YYNGEE. This CDR3 has 14 amino acids. V was clipped by 4 bases and J by 4 bases; unmatched bases: 8. The CDR3 here is CASSLGQVGYEQYF. In nucleotides, the CDR3 is TGTGCCAGCAGCCTCGGACAGGTTGGTTACGAGCAGTACTTC.

The V gene is TRBV3-1 (or the pseudogene TRBV3-2), the J gene TRBJ1-5; D perhaps matches TRBD1 (5 bases). The CDR3 extends over 18 amino acids. Germline V gene lookup returns CDR1 LGHDT and CDR2 YNNKEL (reference sequence). The ends were cut back, 1 base at V and 6 bases at J, with 22 bases in the middle. This CDR3 is CASSQGVGQGIGSQPQHF. The DNA of the CDR3 is TGTGCCAGCAGCCAAGGGGTCGGGCAGGGTATCGGTAGTCAGCCCCAGCATTTT.

The chain has TRBV5-1 and TRBJ1-1, with a tentative D call TRBD1 (5 bases). CDR1 is SGHRS and CDR2 is YFSETQ in the germline V gene. With 1 base removed from V and 8 bases from J, the gap between germline ends came to 9 bases. The CDR3 contains 12 residues. CDR3 sequence: CASSLLGVEAFF. The CDR3 region has the DNA TGCGCCAGCAGCTTGTTGGGGGTCGAAGCTTTCTTT.

This chain links TRBV30 with TRBJ1-3, with TRBD1 as a possible D gene (6 bases). The V gene lost 0 bases and the J gene lost 11 bases, with 11 bases spanning the gap. CDR1 GTSNPN and CDR2 SVGIG come from the germline V gene (reference sequence). The CDR3 covers 12 residues. CDR3 DNA: TGTGCCTGGAGTGTACAACAGGGAGCCATATATTTT. Translation: CAWSVQQGAIYF. Complete variable domain (other parts from reference TRBV30 and TRBJ1-3): SQTIHQWPATLVQPVGSPLSLECTVEGTSNPNLYWYRQAAGRGLQLLFYSVGIGQISSEVPQNLSASRPQDRQFILSSKKLLLSDSGFYLCAWSVQQGAIYFGEGSWLTVV.

This rearrangement joins TRBV5-1 to TRBJ2-7, with D hard to call. With 3 bases removed from V and 3 bases from J, the gap between germline ends came to 10 bases. Germline CDR1 and CDR2: SGHRS and YFSETQ. CDR3 size: 13 residues. Here the CDR3 reads CASSSSEGYEQYF. The CDR3 coding sequence is TGCGCCAGCAGCTCGTCCGAAGGCTACGAGCAGTACTTC.

This clone was found once. The chain recombines TRBV6-5 with TRBJ2-2; 7 bases are shared with TRBD1. CDR3 length: 15 residues. CDR1 is MNHEY and CDR2 is SVGAGI in the germline V gene. V was pared by 6 bases and J by 7 bases, with 11 bases of the junction left unmatched. The CDR3: CASSHNTGVFGELFF. CDR3 nucleotide sequence: TGTGCCAGCAGCCACAACACAGGGGTATTCGGGGAGCTGTTTTTT.

This sequence joins TRBV7-2 and TRBJ1-4, with D possibly matching TRBD1 (6 bases). This CDR3 region has 15 residues. V was trimmed by 1 base and J by 7 bases, leaving 13 bases between them. Per germline, CDR1 SGHTA and CDR2 FQGNSA. CDR3: CASSLDREGGEKLFF. CDR3 DNA: TGTGCCAGCAGCTTAGACAGGGAAGGGGGTGAAAAACTGTTTTTT.

The chain combines TRBV4-1 with TRBJ1-4; D is undetermined. V lost 2 bases, J lost 8 bases, and 15 bases lay in between. Germline loops: CDR1 MGHRA, CDR2 YSYEKL. This CDR3 has 15 amino acids. The CDR3: CASSQLSVREEKLFF. CDR3 nucleotide sequence: TGCGCCAGCAGCCAATTGTCGGTACGGGAGGAAAAACTGTTTTTT.

The rearrangement links TRBV11-3 to TRBJ1-2; possible D gene TRBD1, 6 bases. CDR1 and CDR2 (germline): SGHNT, YENEEA. This CDR3 is built from 12 residues. V gave up 5 bases and J gave up 5 bases, with 9 bases separating them. The CDR3 sequence is CASSTTGYGYTF. The CDR3 bases are TGTGCCAGCAGCACCACAGGGTATGGCTACACCTTC.

The rearrangement uses TRBV28 and TRBJ1-5; D not certain. Deletions cut 8 bases from V and 5 bases from J, with 16 bases between. The CDR3 is 14 amino acids. The V gene's germline CDR1 is MDHEN and CDR2 SYDVKM. The CDR3, as DNA: TGTGCCAGCGGACCCGCGGTCGGATATCAGCCCCAGCATTTT. It specifies CASGPAVGYQPQHF. The full variable domain, rest sourced from reference TRBV28 and TRBJ1-5, is DVKVTQSSRYLVKRTGEKVFLECVQDMDHENMFWYRQDPGLGLRLIYFSYDVKMKEKGDIPEGYSVSREKKERFSLILESASTNQTSMYLCASGPAVGYQPQHFGDGTRLSIL.

This chain's CDR3 is CAISGIPGTTYLYGYTF. CDR3 sequence (DNA): TGTGCCATCAGTGGCATTCCCGGGACGACTTACCTCTATGGCTACACCTTC. The chain is built from TRBV10-3 and TRBJ1-2; weak D call: TRBD1 (5 bases). CDR1 and CDR2 from the germline V gene are ENHRY and SYGVKD. The V end was cut by 4 bases, the J end by 4 bases, with 22 bases between. This CDR3 contains 17 residues.